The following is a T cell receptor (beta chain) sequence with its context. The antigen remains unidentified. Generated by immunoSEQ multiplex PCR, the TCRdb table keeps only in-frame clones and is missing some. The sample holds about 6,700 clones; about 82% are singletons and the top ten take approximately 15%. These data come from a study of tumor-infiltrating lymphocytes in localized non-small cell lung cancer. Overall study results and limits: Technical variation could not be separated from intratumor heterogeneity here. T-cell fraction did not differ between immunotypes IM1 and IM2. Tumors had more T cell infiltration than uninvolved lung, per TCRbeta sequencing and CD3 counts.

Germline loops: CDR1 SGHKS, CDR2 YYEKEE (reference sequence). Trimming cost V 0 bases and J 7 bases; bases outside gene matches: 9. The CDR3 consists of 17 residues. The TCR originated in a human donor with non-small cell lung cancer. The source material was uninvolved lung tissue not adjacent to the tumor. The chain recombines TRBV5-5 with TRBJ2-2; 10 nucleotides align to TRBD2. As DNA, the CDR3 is TGTGCCAGCAGCTTGGGGGCTAGCGGGAGTGCAGGCGGGGAGCTGTTTTTT. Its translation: CASSLGASGSAGGELFF.